Listed below are T cell receptor beta chains from one sample, sequenced in a study of blood T cell repertoires in COVID-19. The protocol was immunoSEQ multiplex PCR, while the TCRdb copy is restricted to in-frame clones and leaves out a portion. The data show 75,000 to 100,000 clones, around 87% seen once. The sequenced sample was peripheral blood. The origin of the receptors is a human donor with acute or convalescent COVID-19. The donor label of this sample is uncertain. Both conserved end residues are part of each CDR3. Each record gives: CDR3 length, V gene, D gene, J gene, clone size, CDR3 protein, CDR3 DNA. A D gene is named only where the DNA matches it firmly. The size field is filled for only some rows; it gives once, few, many or a size class.

CDR3 length: 13
V gene: TRBV19
D gene: -
J gene: TRBJ1-2
clone size: -
CDR3 protein: CASSPWQAGGYTF
CDR3 DNA: TGTGCCAGTTCGCCATGGCAGGCGGGTGGCTACACCTTC

CDR3 length: 14
V gene: TRBV7-2
D gene: -
J gene: TRBJ1-1
clone size: few
CDR3 protein: CASSFGHQNTEAFF
CDR3 DNA: TGTGCCAGCAGCTTTGGGCATCAGAACACTGAAGCTTTCTTT

CDR3 length: 13
V gene: TRBV3-1/TRBV3-2
D gene: TRBD1
J gene: TRBJ2-7
clone size: -
CDR3 protein: CASSRDRAYEQYF
CDR3 DNA: TGTGCCAGCAGCCGAGACAGGGCCTACGAGCAGTACTTC

CDR3 length: 18
V gene: TRBV28
D gene: TRBD1
J gene: TRBJ1-2
clone size: few
CDR3 protein: CASTPTGGTGRFSYGYTF
CDR3 DNA: TGTGCCAGCACTCCAACGGGGGGGACAGGGCGATTTAGCTATGGCTACACCTTC

CDR3 length: 16
V gene: TRBV9
D gene: TRBD2
J gene: TRBJ2-7
clone size: -
CDR3 protein: CASSVGPSGDSYEQYF
CDR3 DNA: TGTGCCAGCAGCGTAGGGCCTAGCGGGGACTCCTACGAGCAGTACTTC

CDR3 length: 11
V gene: TRBV27
D gene: TRBD2
J gene: TRBJ2-7
clone size: -
CDR3 protein: CATRREDEQYF
CDR3 DNA: TGTGCCACCCGGCGGGAGGACGAGCAGTACTTC

CDR3 length: 13
V gene: TRBV2
D gene: TRBD1
J gene: TRBJ1-2
clone size: -
CDR3 protein: CASSRDSNYGYTF
CDR3 DNA: TGTGCCAGCAGTAGGGACAGTAACTATGGCTACACCTTC

CDR3 length: 16
V gene: TRBV19
D gene: -
J gene: TRBJ1-3
clone size: -
CDR3 protein: CASSMLGASSGNTIYF
CDR3 DNA: TGTGCCAGTAGTATGCTGGGGGCATCCTCTGGAAACACCATATATTTT

CDR3 length: 14
V gene: TRBV7-2
D gene: -
J gene: TRBJ2-7
clone size: -
CDR3 protein: CASSLTAAIYEQYF
CDR3 DNA: TGTGCCAGCAGCTTAACAGCAGCTATTTACGAGCAGTACTTC

CDR3 length: 15
V gene: TRBV5-6
D gene: -
J gene: TRBJ2-7
clone size: -
CDR3 protein: CASSLGRAVFGEQYF
CDR3 DNA: TGTGCCAGCAGCTTGGGCAGGGCAGTATTCGGCGAGCAGTACTTC

CDR3 length: 15
V gene: TRBV28
D gene: TRBD1
J gene: TRBJ2-7
clone size: -
CDR3 protein: CASSPDRGVSYEQYF
CDR3 DNA: TGTGCCAGCAGTCCTGACAGGGGTGTTTCCTACGAGCAGTACTTC

CDR3 length: 14
V gene: TRBV29-1
D gene: TRBD2
J gene: TRBJ2-1
clone size: -
CDR3 protein: CSVDKRGAYNEQFF
CDR3 DNA: TGCAGCGTTGATAAGCGGGGGGCGTACAATGAGCAGTTCTTC

CDR3 length: 13
V gene: TRBV15
D gene: -
J gene: TRBJ2-7
clone size: -
CDR3 protein: CATSRDRGFSTYF
CDR3 DNA: TGTGCCACCAGCAGAGATCGAGGGTTTAGTACGTACTTC

CDR3 length: 16
V gene: TRBV13
D gene: TRBD1
J gene: TRBJ2-7
clone size: -
CDR3 protein: CASSPDTGGFSYEQYF
CDR3 DNA: TGTGCCAGCAGCCCCGACACAGGGGGTTTTTCCTACGAGCAGTACTTC

CDR3 length: 15
V gene: TRBV5-5
D gene: TRBD2
J gene: TRBJ2-5
clone size: -
CDR3 protein: CASSFLAGTQETQYF
CDR3 DNA: TGTGCCAGCAGCTTTCTAGCGGGCACACAAGAGACCCAGTACTTC

CDR3 length: 15
V gene: TRBV7-7
D gene: TRBD2
J gene: TRBJ2-2
clone size: -
CDR3 protein: CASSFSGGPTGELFF
CDR3 DNA: TGTGCCAGCAGCTTTAGCGGGGGGCCCACCGGGGAGCTGTTTTTT

CDR3 length: 17
V gene: TRBV5-1
D gene: -
J gene: TRBJ2-7
clone size: few
CDR3 protein: CASSPLARGAGQREQYF
CDR3 DNA: TGCGCCAGCAGCCCCCTGGCGCGTGGAGCGGGCCAACGGGAGCAGTACTTC

CDR3 length: 16
V gene: TRBV14
D gene: TRBD1
J gene: TRBJ1-1
clone size: -
CDR3 protein: CASSLTPNRGPTEAFF
CDR3 DNA: TGTGCCAGCAGCCTGACCCCCAACAGGGGTCCGACTGAAGCTTTCTTT

CDR3 length: 14
V gene: TRBV10-3
D gene: -
J gene: TRBJ1-3
clone size: -
CDR3 protein: CAISEGAGGNTIYF
CDR3 DNA: TGTGCCATCAGTGAGGGGGCAGGTGGAAACACCATATATTTT

CDR3 length: 17
V gene: TRBV27
D gene: -
J gene: TRBJ1-6
clone size: -
CDR3 protein: CASSFSVETVPLSPLHF
CDR3 DNA: TGTGCCAGCAGTTTTTCAGTGGAGACTGTTCCTTTATCACCCCTCCACTTT

CDR3 length: 14
V gene: TRBV2
D gene: -
J gene: TRBJ2-7
clone size: -
CDR3 protein: CASRELQITYEQYF
CDR3 DNA: TGTGCCAGCAGGGAATTACAGATTACCTACGAGCAGTACTTC

CDR3 length: 14
V gene: TRBV2
D gene: TRBD2
J gene: TRBJ2-3
clone size: -
CDR3 protein: CASSDSSGGVTQYF
CDR3 DNA: TGTGCCAGCAGTGATTCTAGCGGGGGTGTTACGCAGTATTTT

CDR3 length: 14
V gene: TRBV9
D gene: TRBD1
J gene: TRBJ1-2
clone size: -
CDR3 protein: CASTRQGESYGYTF
CDR3 DNA: TGTGCCAGCACCCGACAGGGTGAAAGCTATGGCTACACCTTC

CDR3 length: 15
V gene: TRBV6-5
D gene: -
J gene: TRBJ2-7
clone size: -
CDR3 protein: CASSYSPGVFYEQYF
CDR3 DNA: TGTGCCAGCAGTTACTCTCCGGGTGTATTCTACGAGCAGTACTTC

CDR3 length: 15
V gene: TRBV13
D gene: -
J gene: TRBJ1-6
clone size: -
CDR3 protein: CASRFRRAGNSPLHF
CDR3 DNA: TGTGCCAGCAGGTTCCGGCGGGCCGGGAATTCACCCCTCCACTTT

CDR3 length: 13
V gene: TRBV11-2
D gene: -
J gene: TRBJ1-2
clone size: -
CDR3 protein: CASSPDRLYGYTF
CDR3 DNA: TGTGCCAGCAGCCCAGACAGACTCTATGGCTACACCTTC